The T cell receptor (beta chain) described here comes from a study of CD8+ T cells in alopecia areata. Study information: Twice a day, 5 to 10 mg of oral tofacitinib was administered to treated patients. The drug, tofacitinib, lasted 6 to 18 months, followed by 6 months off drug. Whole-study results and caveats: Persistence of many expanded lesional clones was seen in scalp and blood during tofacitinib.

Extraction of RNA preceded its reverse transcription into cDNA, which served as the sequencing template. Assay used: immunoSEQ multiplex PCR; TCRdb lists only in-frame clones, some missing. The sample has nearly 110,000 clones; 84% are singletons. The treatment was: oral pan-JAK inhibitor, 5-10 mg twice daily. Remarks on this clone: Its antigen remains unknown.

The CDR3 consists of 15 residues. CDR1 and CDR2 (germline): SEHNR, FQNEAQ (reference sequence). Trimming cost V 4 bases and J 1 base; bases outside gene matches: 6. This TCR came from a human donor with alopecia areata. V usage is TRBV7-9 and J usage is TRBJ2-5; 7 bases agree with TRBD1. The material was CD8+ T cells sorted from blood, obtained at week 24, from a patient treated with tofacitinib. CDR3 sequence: CASSSTTGIQETQYF. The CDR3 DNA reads TGTGCCAGCAGCTCCACGACAGGGATCCAAGAGACCCAGTACTTC.